This entry lists 29 T cell receptor beta chains sequenced from one sample in a study of cytotoxic CD8 clonotypes in ibrutinib-treated CLL. TCRdb's copy holds only in-frame clones and misses some; the assay was immunoSEQ multiplex PCR. The sample includes 250,000 to 350,000 clones, roughly three quarters of them seen just once. The material sequenced was PBMCs, taken at disease progression, from a patient treated with ibrutinib. The receptors come from a human donor with chronic lymphocytic leukemia.

The chain joins TRBV6-6 to TRBJ2-7, with D possibly TRBD1 on 6 matching bases. Germline assignment: CDR1 MNHNY and CDR2 SVGAGI (reference sequence). V was pared by 1 base and J by 3 bases, with 16 bases between. The CDR3 is 16 residues long. In nucleotides, the CDR3 is TGTGCCAGCAGTTACTTTAACAGGGCAATTCTCTACGAGCAGTACTTC. Its translation: CASSYFNRAILYEQYF.

The chain has TRBV2 and TRBJ2-7; D remains unclear. This CDR3 is 12 amino acids long. Germline V gives CDR1 SNHLY, CDR2 FYNNEI. Trimming took off 4 bases at V and 4 bases at J, with 8 bases between the two ends. The CDR3 protein is CASSGGYYEQYF. In DNA, the CDR3 is TGTGCCAGCAGTGGGGGTTATTACGAGCAGTACTTC.

J is TRBJ1-5 and V is TRBV5-1, with D tentatively TRBD1 (5 bases). Looked up from germline, CDR1 is SGHRS and CDR2 is YFSETQ. Trimming took 1 base from V and 7 from J, leaving 9 bases between them. There are 13 residues in the CDR3. In DNA form, the CDR3 reads TGCGCCAGCAGCTTGTCAGGGTCCCAGCCCCAGCATTTT. The encoded protein is CASSLSGSQPQHF.

The chain is built from TRBV2 and TRBJ2-3; a weak D match, TRBD1 (5 bases). Trimming shortened V by 6 bases and J by 3 bases, and 19 bases separated the two germline ends. Germline V gene data show CDR1 as SNHLY and CDR2 as FYNNEI. CDR3 length: 16 residues. The CDR3 sequence is CASRFSSKGWTDTQYF. The CDR3 coding sequence is TGTGCCAGCAGGTTCTCTTCGAAGGGGTGGACAGATACGCAGTATTTT.

V is TRBV30 and J is TRBJ1-6; no clear D. The germline V gene has CDR1 GTSNPN and CDR2 SVGIG (reference sequence). CDR3 length: 15 residues. V was trimmed by 3 bases and J by 8 bases, leaving 17 bases between them. The CDR3 sequence: CAWRGEKVSDSPLHF. The CDR3 DNA reads as TGTGCCTGGAGGGGTGAAAAGGTTTCCGATTCACCCCTCCACTTT.

The chain combines TRBV12-5 with TRBJ1-1, with D perhaps matching TRBD1 (5 bases). V lost 6 bases and J lost 3, with 17 bases in between. Germline CDR1 and CDR2: LGHNT and FRNRAP. The CDR3 loop spans 15 amino acids. The CDR3: CASGPGGPHHTEAFF. CDR3 nucleotide sequence: TGTGCTAGTGGACCCGGGGGACCACATCACACTGAAGCTTTCTTT.

This sequence joins TRBV7-3 and TRBJ1-5, with 7 bases matching TRBD1. Losses at the gene ends were 4 bases for V and 3 bases for J; bases not matched to a gene: 9. CDR3 size: 16 residues. CDR1 is SGHTA and CDR2 is FQGTGA in the germline V gene. CDR3 DNA: TGTGCCAGCAGCTCATACGGACAGGTAGACAATCAGCCCCAGCATTTT. It specifies CASSSYGQVDNQPQHF.

The gene calls are TRBV2 and TRBJ2-5; 11 nucleotides agree with TRBD2. The CDR3 runs 15 residues. Germline loops: CDR1 SNHLY, CDR2 FYNNEI. Trimming removed 7 bases from V and 9 bases from J; junction bases left unmatched: 13. This CDR3 reads CASTNGTSGKRPQYF. The CDR3, as DNA: TGTGCCAGCACAAACGGGACTAGCGGCAAGAGACCCCAGTACTTC.

V gene TRBV4-3 combines with J gene TRBJ2-2; no clear D. The CDR3 runs to 15 residues. Trimming took off 0 bases at V and 10 bases at J, with 15 bases between the two ends. The germline CDR1 and CDR2 sequences are LGHNA and YSLEER. CDR3 bases: TGCGCCAGCAGCCAAGAAAGGGCTAGATCAGTGGAGCTGTTTTTT. This gives the protein CASSQERARSVELFF.

The chain joins TRBV9 to TRBJ1-1; D is uncertain. Germline CDR1 SGDLS, CDR2 YYNGEE. This CDR3 is 14 amino acids long. V gave up 6 bases and J gave up 1 base, with 13 bases separating them. CDR3 nucleotides: TGTGCCAGCACAGCGGGCGGGAGGAACACTGAAGCTTTCTTT. Its protein is CASTAGGRNTEAFF.

This chain connects TRBV5-1 to TRBJ2-7; D possibly corresponds to TRBD2 (6 bases). In germline, CDR1 is SGHRS, CDR2 YFSETQ. Trimming stripped 3 bases from V and 0 bases from J, with 10 bases between. CDR3 size: 14 residues. The CDR3 region is CASSWDLGSYEQYF. The CDR3 coding sequence is TGCGCCAGCAGCTGGGACTTAGGCTCCTACGAGCAGTACTTC. The full variable domain, completed using reference TRBV5-1 and TRBJ2-7, is KAGVTQTPRYLIKTRGQQVTLSCSPISGHRSVSWYQQTPGQGLQFLFEYFSETQRNKGNFPGRFSGRQFSNSRSEMNVSTLELGDSALYLCASSWDLGSYEQYFGPGTRLTVT.

The CDR3 region is CASSESYDLHTDTQYF. The DNA of the CDR3 is TGCGCCAGCAGTGAGTCATACGACCTTCACACAGATACGCAGTATTTT. The chain links TRBV10-2 to TRBJ2-3; D not resolved. The V gene's germline CDR1 is WSHSY and CDR2 SAAADI. This CDR3 has 16 residues. The V and J ends lost 0 bases and 2 bases respectively, with 12 bases between them.

The chain uses TRBV25-1 and TRBJ2-5; D gene unclear. The V gene's germline CDR1 is MGHDK and CDR2 SYGVNS. Trimming shortened V by 0 bases and J by 3 bases, and 5 bases separated the two germline ends. This CDR3 spans 13 amino acids. The CDR3 region is CASSEYTEETQYF. Written as DNA, the CDR3 is TGTGCCAGCAGTGAATATACAGAAGAGACCCAGTACTTC.

V usage is TRBV5-1 and J usage is TRBJ2-1; a possible D gene is TRBD1 (6 bases). Trimming removed 2 bases from V and 9 bases from J, with 12 bases in between. Germline CDR1 and CDR2: SGHRS and YFSETQ. The CDR3 length is 13 residues. DNA of the CDR3: TGCGCCAGCAGCTTTAGACAGGCCGCTGAGCAGTTCTTC. Translating gives CASSFRQAAEQFF. Supplemented by reference TRBV5-1 and TRBJ2-1, the full variable domain reads KAGVTQTPRYLIKTRGQQVTLSCSPISGHRSVSWYQQTPGQGLQFLFEYFSETQRNKGNFPGRFSGRQFSNSRSEMNVSTLELGDSALYLCASSFRQAAEQFFGPGTRLTVL.

The chain uses TRBV10-1 and TRBJ1-1; D gene uncertain. CDR1 is WNHNN and CDR2 is SYGVQD in the germline V gene (reference sequence). The CDR3 totals 15 residues. Trimming removed 0 bases from V and 0 bases from J, with 8 bases in between. CDR3 sequence (DNA): TGCGCCAGCAGTGAGTCAGGACGAGTGAACACTGAAGCTTTCTTT. Its protein product is CASSESGRVNTEAFF.

The chain couples TRBV19 to TRBJ2-5; TRBD1 might be the D (6 bases). The CDR3 runs 13 residues. Between the trimmed V and J ends, which lost 8 bases and 4 bases, there was a span of 14 bases. Germline-derived CDR1 and CDR2 are LNHDA and SQIVND (reference sequence). This chain's CDR3 is CASGKGGGETQYF. In DNA form, the CDR3 reads TGTGCCAGTGGCAAAGGGGGTGGAGAGACCCAGTACTTC.

This rearrangement joins TRBV4-3 to TRBJ2-7; the D is unclear. CDR3 size: 13 residues. V was cut by 2 bases and J by 3 bases, with 8 bases left in between. The V gene's germline CDR1 is LGHNA and CDR2 YSLEER. CDR3 nucleotide sequence: TGCGCCAGCAGCCAATACACGGACTACGAGCAGTACTTC. Encoded protein: CASSQYTDYEQYF.

This rearrangement joins TRBV6-5 to TRBJ1-2; D is unresolved. CDR3 length: 13 amino acids. From germline, CDR1 is MNHEY and CDR2 SVGAGI. V was cut by 6 bases and J by 8 bases, with 16 bases left in between. The CDR3 sequence is CASSTTPPGGYTF. CDR3 DNA: TGTGCCAGCAGCACTACCCCTCCCGGGGGCTACACCTTC.

The J gene is TRBJ2-7, the V gene TRBV28, with D tentatively TRBD1 or TRBD2 (5 bases each). The ends were cut back, 8 bases at V and 0 bases at J, with 11 bases in the middle. The V gene's germline CDR1 is MDHEN and CDR2 SYDVKM. The CDR3 contains 13 residues. The CDR3 is CASRDQSSYEQYF. CDR3 in DNA: TGTGCCAGCCGGGACCAGAGCTCCTACGAGCAGTACTTC.

This chain joins TRBV10-3 and TRBJ2-5; 9 positions agree with TRBD1. CDR3 length: 14 residues. Germline lookup yields CDR1 ENHRY and CDR2 SYGVKD. Trimming at V came to 4 bases and at J to 5 bases, leaving 5 bases not matched to a gene. The CDR3 protein is CAISGDRAAETQYF. CDR3 coding DNA: TGTGCCATCAGTGGGGACAGGGCGGCGGAGACCCAGTACTTC.

In DNA, the CDR3 is TGCAGCGTCGCCGGACGGTTGCAAGAGACCCAGTACTTC. Encoded protein: CSVAGRLQETQYF. The J gene is TRBJ2-5, the V gene TRBV29-1; D remains unclear. Germline V gene sequence: CDR1 SQVTM, CDR2 ANQGSEA. The V end was cut by 6 bases, the J end by 2 bases, with 13 bases between. The CDR3 loop spans 13 amino acids. The variable domain in full, completed from reference TRBV29-1 and TRBJ2-5, reads SAVISQKPSRDICQRGTSLTIQCQVDSQVTMMFWYRQQPGQSLTLIATANQGSEATYESGFVIDKFPISRPNLTFSTLTVSNMSPEDSSIYLCSVAGRLQETQYFGPGTRLLVL.

The genes are TRBV28 and TRBJ1-5; 7 bases agree with TRBD1. The CDR3 length is 20 residues. CDR1 is MDHEN and CDR2 is SYDVKM in the germline V gene. Unmatched junction bases numbered 20, after V lost 5 bases and J lost 1 base. The CDR3 region has the DNA TGTGCCAGCAGTCCCGTAGGGTTTCAACAGGGGACGAGGAGCAATCAGCCCCAGCATTTT. Translation: CASSPVGFQQGTRSNQPQHF.

The rearrangement uses TRBV11-3 and TRBJ2-1; a weak D match, TRBD2 (6 bases). The CDR3 sequence is 13 residues long. Per germline, CDR1 SGHNT and CDR2 YENEEA. V was pared by 4 bases and J by 5 bases, with 9 bases between. CDR3 coding DNA: TGTGCCAGCAGCTCTAGCGCCAACAATGAGCAGTTCTTC. Its protein product is CASSSSANNEQFF.

In its sample, this clone was seen a few times. The CDR3: CASSLDGSSYEQYF. In DNA, the CDR3 is TGTGCCAGCAGCCTCGATGGGAGCTCCTACGAGCAGTACTTC. The rearrangement uses TRBV9 and TRBJ2-7, with D perhaps matching TRBD2 (5 bases). CDR1 SGDLS and CDR2 YYNGEE come from the germline V gene. The CDR3 covers 14 residues. V shed 4 bases and J shed 0 bases, with 11 bases lying between them.

The chain carries TRBV29-1 and TRBJ1-1; D unresolved. The CDR3 has 11 amino acids. Germline CDR1 and CDR2: SQVTM and ANQGSEA. Trimming shortened V by 7 bases and J by 4 bases, and 10 bases separated the two germline ends. CDR3 DNA sequence: TGCAGCGCCGGGCGAAGCACTGAAGCTTTCTTT. Protein: CSAGRSTEAFF.

Concerning this clone: Other DNA sequences from this sample encode an identical CDR3 as well. The chain recombines TRBV27 with TRBJ2-7; 7 nucleotides agree with TRBD2. Germline CDR1 reads MNHEY; CDR2 reads SMNVEV (reference sequence). V was pared by 1 base and J by 2 bases, with 5 bases of the junction left unmatched. The CDR3 length is 15 residues. The CDR3 region is CASSLFGLAAYEQYF. The CDR3 DNA reads TGTGCCAGCAGTTTATTTGGTCTAGCGGCCTACGAGCAGTACTTC.

This clone was observed a few times. The sample carries other DNA sequences with the same CDR3. The chain carries TRBV18 and TRBJ1-2; a weak D match, TRBD1 (5 bases). Trimming took 0 bases from V and 5 from J, leaving 10 bases between them. The CDR3 contains 14 residues. The V gene's germline CDR1 is KGHSH and CDR2 LQKENI. This CDR3 reads CASSPPRGSYGYTF. CDR3 DNA: TGTGCCAGCTCACCACCGAGGGGTTCGTATGGCTACACCTTC.

This chain uses TRBV14 with TRBJ1-3; no firm D call. V lost 1 base and J lost 4, with 17 bases in between. This CDR3 region has 17 residues. CDR1 and CDR2 from the germline V gene are SGHDN and FVKESK. The CDR3 nucleotides are TGTGCCAGCAGCCAAGTTACGACGAGGGAATGGGGAAACACCATATATTTT. As protein: CASSQVTTREWGNTIYF.

In this sample, this clone turned up a few times. V is TRBV4-1 and J is TRBJ1-1, with D unresolved. The CDR3 spans 16 residues. The V and J ends lost 0 bases and 1 base respectively, with 12 bases between them. Germline-derived CDR1 and CDR2 are MGHRA and YSYEKL. The DNA for the CDR3 is TGCGCCAGCAGCCAAGAATCTCTCTTCAGGAACACTGAAGCTTTCTTT. It translates to CASSQESLFRNTEAFF.